The present T cell receptor (beta chain) was sequenced within a study of T cells in Graves' hyperthyroidism and ophthalmopathy. Study information: Peripheral blood was secured at the point of initial diagnosis, before any treatment. Study findings and constraints: Most thyroid clonotypes expanded above 0.001 were also detected in blood.

The hyperthyroidism was newly diagnosed and had lasted under 2 months; the patients were aged 18 to 65. A remark on this clonotype: Its target is unknown.

This CDR3 has 16 residues. The V and J ends lost 2 bases and 2 bases respectively, with 16 bases between them. The V gene's germline CDR1 is SGHDT and CDR2 YYEEEE. What was amplified from RNA transcripts were TCR beta CDR3 regions. A first-round RT-PCR of the TCR CDR3 used the HTBI primer set. A single record per CDR3 protein comes from TCRdb applying MiXCR to the multiplex PCR reads. The data show over 700,000 distinct CDR3 sequences, approximately 18% seen once. The sequence came from a woman between 45 and 65 years old with Graves' hyperthyroidism that later progressed to Graves' ophthalmopathy. Source material: blood. The chain combines TRBV5-6 with TRBJ2-5; D gene ambiguous. CDR3 DNA sequence: TGTGCCAGCAGCTTTGCAGGTAGTTTCGTTCAAGAGACCCAGTACTTC. Translated: CASSFAGSFVQETQYF. Full variable domain (rest looked up from reference TRBV5-6 and TRBJ2-5): DAGVTQSPTHLIKTRGQQVTLRCSPKSGHDTVSWYQQALGQGPQFIFQYYEEEERQRGNFPDRFSGHQFPNYSSELNVNALLLGDSALYLCASSFAGSFVQETQYFGPGTRLLVL.